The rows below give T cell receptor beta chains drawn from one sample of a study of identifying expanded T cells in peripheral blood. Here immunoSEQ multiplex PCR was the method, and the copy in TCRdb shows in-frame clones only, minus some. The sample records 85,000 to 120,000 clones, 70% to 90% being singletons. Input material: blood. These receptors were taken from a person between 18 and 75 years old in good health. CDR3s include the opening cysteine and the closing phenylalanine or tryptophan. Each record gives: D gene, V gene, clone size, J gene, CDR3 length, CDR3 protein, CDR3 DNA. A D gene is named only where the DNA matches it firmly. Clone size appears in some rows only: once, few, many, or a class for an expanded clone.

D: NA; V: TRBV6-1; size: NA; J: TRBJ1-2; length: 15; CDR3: CASSEGQILNYGYTF; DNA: TGTGCCAGCAGTGAAGGGCAGATTCTTAACTATGGCTACACCTTC
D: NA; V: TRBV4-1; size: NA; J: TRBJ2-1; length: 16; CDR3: CTSSQDRQVGYNEQFF; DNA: TGCACCAGCAGCCAAGATCGGCAGGTGGGATACAATGAGCAGTTCTTC
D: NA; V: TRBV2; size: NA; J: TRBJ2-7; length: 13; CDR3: CASPKDRGSEQYF; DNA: TGTGCCAGCCCGAAGGACCGGGGGAGCGAGCAGTACTTC
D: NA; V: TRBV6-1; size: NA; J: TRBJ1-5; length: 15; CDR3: CASSEAQGHGQPQHF; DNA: TGTGCCAGCAGTGAAGCCCAGGGACACGGGCAGCCCCAGCATTTT
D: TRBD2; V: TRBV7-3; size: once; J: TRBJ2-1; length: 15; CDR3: CASSLRTSGINEQFF; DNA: TGTGCCAGCAGCTTACGGACTAGCGGGATCAATGAGCAGTTCTTC
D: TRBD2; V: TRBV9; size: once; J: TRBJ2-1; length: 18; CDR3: CASSARFSGKTSYNEQFF; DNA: TGTGCCAGCAGCGCCCGGTTTAGCGGGAAAACCTCATACAATGAGCAGTTCTTC
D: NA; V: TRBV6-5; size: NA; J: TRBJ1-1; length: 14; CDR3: CASSYSPEGGEAFF; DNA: TGTGCCAGCAGTTACTCGCCGGAGGGGGGTGAAGCTTTCTTT
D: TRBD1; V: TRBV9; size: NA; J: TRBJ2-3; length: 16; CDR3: CASSPNGQGARDTQYF; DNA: TGTGCCAGCAGCCCGAATGGACAGGGGGCGAGAGATACGCAGTATTTT
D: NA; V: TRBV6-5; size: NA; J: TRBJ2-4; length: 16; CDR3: CASSSGLRLAKNIQYF; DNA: TGTGCCAGCAGTTCGGGACTTCGTCTAGCCAAAAACATTCAGTACTTC
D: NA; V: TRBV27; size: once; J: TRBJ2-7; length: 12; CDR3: CASSLVSGEQYF; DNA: TGTGCCAGCAGTTTAGTATCGGGGGAGCAGTACTTC
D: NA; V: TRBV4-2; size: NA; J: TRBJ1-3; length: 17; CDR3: CASSQDPEEGNGNTIYF; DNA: TGTGCCAGCAGCCAAGACCCAGAGGAAGGGAACGGAAACACCATATATTTT
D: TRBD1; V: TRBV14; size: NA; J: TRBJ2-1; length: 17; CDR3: CASSQDVRDRLYNEQFF; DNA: TGTGCCAGCAGCCAAGATGTCCGGGACAGATTGTACAATGAGCAGTTCTTC
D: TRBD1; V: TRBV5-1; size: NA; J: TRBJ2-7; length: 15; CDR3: CASSSDPTGYYEQYF; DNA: TGCGCCAGCAGCTCCGACCCGACAGGGTACTACGAGCAGTACTTC
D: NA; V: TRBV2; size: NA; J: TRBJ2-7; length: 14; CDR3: CASSAGTGRSAQYF; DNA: TGTGCCAGCAGTGCGGGGACCGGCAGGTCAGCGCAGTACTTC